A single TCR beta chain is shown here with its context. The data derive from a study of cytomegalovirus exposure and HLA in healthy donors. The germline CDR1 and CDR2 sequences are MRHNA and SNTAGT. The CDR3 is 14 amino acids. V shed 6 bases and J 2 bases; nucleotides not matched to a gene: 4. It was with 60 Vbeta and 13 Jbeta primers that the PCR ran. This table comes from immunoSEQ multiplex PCR, and its TCRdb copy is limited to in-frame clones, with some not included. The sample holds fewer than 200,000 clones; roughly 77% are singletons and the top ten take more than 3%. Sequencing was done on a sample of PBMCs. This clonotype originated in a man younger than 40 in good health and CMV-seropositive. This chain connects TRBV6-4 to TRBJ1-1; 9 nucleotides align to TRBD1. CDR3 amino acids: CASRGTGTNTEAFF. CDR3 coding DNA: TGTGCCAGCAGGGGGACAGGGACAAACACTGAAGCTTTCTTT.